A selection of T cell receptor beta chains follows, all from one sample in a study of blood T cell repertoires in COVID-19. The table came from immunoSEQ multiplex PCR; TCRdb's copy has only in-frame clones and leaves some out. The sample contains around 100,000 clones, less than 90% of which appear only once. The sequenced sample consisted of peripheral blood. These receptors originate from a man under 40 in a cohort sampled during active COVID-19. CDR3s include the opening cysteine and the closing phenylalanine or tryptophan. Each record gives: CDR3 DNA, CDR3 protein, D gene, V gene, clone size, J gene. A D gene is named only where the DNA matches it firmly. Only part of the rows carry a size: once, few, many, or a class if the clone is expanded.

CDR3nt: TGTGCCAGCAGTTTAGCGGGGGGGCTACCCCTCCACTTT
CDR3aa: CASSLAGGLPLHF
d_gene: -
v_gene: TRBV12-3/TRBV12-4
abundance: -
j_gene: TRBJ1-6

CDR3nt: TGTGCCAGCAGTGAAGGGGCCGGGGGGCGACTGGACGAGCAGTACTTC
CDR3aa: CASSEGAGGRLDEQYF
d_gene: -
v_gene: TRBV2
abundance: -
j_gene: TRBJ2-7

CDR3nt: TGCGCCAGCAGCCCACTAGCGGGGGCCTTCTCTGGGGCCAACGTCCTGACTTTC
CDR3aa: CASSPLAGAFSGANVLTF
d_gene: TRBD2
v_gene: TRBV5-1
abundance: once
j_gene: TRBJ2-6

CDR3nt: TGTGCCAGCACCCAATGGACTAGCGGGGTCGATACGCAGTATTTT
CDR3aa: CASTQWTSGVDTQYF
d_gene: TRBD2
v_gene: TRBV9
abundance: -
j_gene: TRBJ2-3

CDR3nt: TGTGCCAGTAGTCAAGGACTCGCTACTGAAGCTTTCTTT
CDR3aa: CASSQGLATEAFF
d_gene: -
v_gene: TRBV19
abundance: -
j_gene: TRBJ1-1

CDR3nt: TGTGCCACCAGCAGAGTTACCGGGACAACTGAAGCTTTCTTT
CDR3aa: CATSRVTGTTEAFF
d_gene: -
v_gene: TRBV15
abundance: -
j_gene: TRBJ1-1

CDR3nt: TGTGCCAGCAACGACAGGGGGAGGGCCTACGAGCAGTACTTC
CDR3aa: CASNDRGRAYEQYF
d_gene: TRBD1
v_gene: TRBV6-6
abundance: -
j_gene: TRBJ2-7

CDR3nt: TGTGCCAGCAGTGAACAGCCAGAGGTCCCAAACACCATATATTTT
CDR3aa: CASSEQPEVPNTIYF
d_gene: -
v_gene: TRBV6-1
abundance: -
j_gene: TRBJ1-3

CDR3nt: TGTGCCAGCAGCTTAACCAGGGGGCGGGCAGATACGCAGTATTTT
CDR3aa: CASSLTRGRADTQYF
d_gene: TRBD1
v_gene: TRBV11-2
abundance: -
j_gene: TRBJ2-3

CDR3nt: TGTGCCAGCAGTGCCGATAGGGGTATTAATTCACCCCTCCACTTT
CDR3aa: CASSADRGINSPLHF
d_gene: -
v_gene: TRBV2
abundance: -
j_gene: TRBJ1-6

CDR3nt: TGTGCCAGCAGCCAAGAAAGGGGATCCTACGAGCAGTACTTC
CDR3aa: CASSQERGSYEQYF
d_gene: -
v_gene: TRBV3-1/TRBV3-2
abundance: -
j_gene: TRBJ2-7

CDR3nt: TGTGCCAGCAGCCCGGATTGGACAGGGGGGAACAATGAGCAGTTCTTC
CDR3aa: CASSPDWTGGNNEQFF
d_gene: TRBD1
v_gene: TRBV11-3
abundance: -
j_gene: TRBJ2-1

CDR3nt: TGTGCCAGCAGCCAAGCTCCCGCCCTAACTTATGAAGCTTTCTTT
CDR3aa: CASSQAPALTYEAFF
d_gene: -
v_gene: TRBV3-1/TRBV3-2
abundance: -
j_gene: TRBJ1-1

CDR3nt: TGCGCCAGCAGCCAGAGAGGGGGTCCCGACACCGGGGAGCTGTTTTTT
CDR3aa: CASSQRGGPDTGELFF
d_gene: -
v_gene: TRBV4-1
abundance: -
j_gene: TRBJ2-2

CDR3nt: TGTGCCAGCAGCACAGGGTACAATGAGCAGTTCTTC
CDR3aa: CASSTGYNEQFF
d_gene: -
v_gene: TRBV7-6
abundance: once
j_gene: TRBJ2-1

CDR3nt: TGTGCCAGCAGTTCTCCGGGACAGGGGAGTGAAAAACTGTTTTTT
CDR3aa: CASSSPGQGSEKLFF
d_gene: TRBD1
v_gene: TRBV28
abundance: -
j_gene: TRBJ1-4

CDR3nt: TGTGCCAGCAGCTTAGGCCCCACAGATTTCTATGGCTACACCTTC
CDR3aa: CASSLGPTDFYGYTF
d_gene: -
v_gene: TRBV7-8
abundance: -
j_gene: TRBJ1-2

CDR3nt: TGTGCCACCAGTGATAGCGGGGGGTCGGTAGATACGCAGTATTTT
CDR3aa: CATSDSGGSVDTQYF
d_gene: TRBD2
v_gene: TRBV24-1
abundance: -
j_gene: TRBJ2-3

CDR3nt: TGTGCCAGCAGCTTAGAAGACAGTTCTACGCAGTATTTT
CDR3aa: CASSLEDSSTQYF
d_gene: -
v_gene: TRBV7-2
abundance: -
j_gene: TRBJ2-3

CDR3nt: TGTGCCAGCAGCTGCTCCGGGACGAGGGGGCAGCCCCAGCATTTT
CDR3aa: CASSCSGTRGQPQHF
d_gene: -
v_gene: TRBV12-1
abundance: -
j_gene: TRBJ1-5

CDR3nt: TGTGCCAGCTCACTGGACTACACAGATACGCAGTATTTT
CDR3aa: CASSLDYTDTQYF
d_gene: -
v_gene: TRBV18
abundance: -
j_gene: TRBJ2-3

CDR3nt: TGTGCCAGCAGTCTCGAGTGGAGCGGGGAGCTGTTTTTT
CDR3aa: CASSLEWSGELFF
d_gene: -
v_gene: TRBV27
abundance: -
j_gene: TRBJ2-2

CDR3nt: TGTGCCAGCAGCGTAACAGGGGAAGGGGTCTATGGCTACACCTTC
CDR3aa: CASSVTGEGVYGYTF
d_gene: TRBD1
v_gene: TRBV9
abundance: -
j_gene: TRBJ1-2

CDR3nt: TGTGCCAGCACCAGGGGGCGAGGGTCCTCCTCACCCCTCCACTTT
CDR3aa: CASTRGRGSSSPLHF
d_gene: TRBD1
v_gene: TRBV6-5
abundance: -
j_gene: TRBJ1-6

CDR3nt: TGTGCCAGCAGCGAGCCGGGACTAGCTTTTGGGGAGCTGTTTTTT
CDR3aa: CASSEPGLAFGELFF
d_gene: TRBD2
v_gene: TRBV7-2
abundance: -
j_gene: TRBJ2-2

CDR3nt: TGTGCCAGTAGTATGCGGGACAGTTATAATTCACCCCTCCACTTT
CDR3aa: CASSMRDSYNSPLHF
d_gene: TRBD1
v_gene: TRBV19
abundance: -
j_gene: TRBJ1-6

CDR3nt: TGTGCCAGCAGTCCATCGGGGACTAATCAGCCCCAGCATTTT
CDR3aa: CASSPSGTNQPQHF
d_gene: -
v_gene: TRBV6-6
abundance: -
j_gene: TRBJ1-5

CDR3nt: TGTGCCAGCAGCCTGGGCGGGGGCGGAGGCTACACCTTC
CDR3aa: CASSLGGGGGYTF
d_gene: -
v_gene: TRBV7-9
abundance: -
j_gene: TRBJ1-2

CDR3nt: TGTGCCAGCAGGAAACAGGGGGCGCTGGGGGAAACTGAAGCTTTCTTT
CDR3aa: CASRKQGALGETEAFF
d_gene: TRBD1
v_gene: TRBV28
abundance: once
j_gene: TRBJ1-1

CDR3nt: TGTGCCAGCAGCCAAGGGTATACACGGGGAGCTTTCTTT
CDR3aa: CASSQGYTRGAFF
d_gene: -
v_gene: TRBV14
abundance: -
j_gene: TRBJ1-1

CDR3nt: TGTGCCAGCAGCTTAGCGGTGGGGAGCACTGAAGCTTTCTTT
CDR3aa: CASSLAVGSTEAFF
d_gene: -
v_gene: TRBV11-1
abundance: -
j_gene: TRBJ1-1

CDR3nt: TGCGCCAGCTCAGGACAGGGCATCGGCACAGATACGCAGTATTTT
CDR3aa: CASSGQGIGTDTQYF
d_gene: TRBD1
v_gene: TRBV5-1
abundance: -
j_gene: TRBJ2-3

CDR3nt: TGTGCCAGCAGCGACGGACGGGTAGGAGGGGAAAAACTGTTTTTT
CDR3aa: CASSDGRVGGEKLFF
d_gene: -
v_gene: TRBV7-9
abundance: -
j_gene: TRBJ1-4

CDR3nt: TGTGCCATCAGTGAGTCGGGGGCAAGCTATGGCTACACCTTC
CDR3aa: CAISESGASYGYTF
d_gene: -
v_gene: TRBV10-3
abundance: once
j_gene: TRBJ1-2

CDR3nt: TGTGCCAGCTCTAAGACCCAGTACTTC
CDR3aa: CASSKTQYF
d_gene: -
v_gene: TRBV9
abundance: -
j_gene: TRBJ2-5

CDR3nt: TGCGCCAGCAGCTTAGTCGCCCAAGGGGGCAATGAGCAGTTCTTC
CDR3aa: CASSLVAQGGNEQFF
d_gene: -
v_gene: TRBV5-1
abundance: -
j_gene: TRBJ2-1

CDR3nt: TGTGCCTGGAGTGTACAGGGTGTGTCCTACAATGAGCAGTTCTTC
CDR3aa: CAWSVQGVSYNEQFF
d_gene: -
v_gene: TRBV30
abundance: few
j_gene: TRBJ2-1

CDR3nt: TGTGCCAGCAAGCAGGGCGCCTACGAGCAGTACTTC
CDR3aa: CASKQGAYEQYF
d_gene: -
v_gene: TRBV2
abundance: -
j_gene: TRBJ2-7

CDR3nt: TGTGCCTGGAGTGTTGGGCCGGTGAGCTCCTACGAGCAGTACTTC
CDR3aa: CAWSVGPVSSYEQYF
d_gene: -
v_gene: TRBV30
abundance: -
j_gene: TRBJ2-7

CDR3nt: TGTGCCATCCGTCGCGGACAGGGTAATGAAAAACTGTTTTTT
CDR3aa: CAIRRGQGNEKLFF
d_gene: TRBD1
v_gene: TRBV24-1
abundance: once
j_gene: TRBJ1-4

CDR3nt: TGTGCCAGCAGTTTTAGCGGGACGGACCTTGACGAGCAGTACTTC
CDR3aa: CASSFSGTDLDEQYF
d_gene: TRBD2
v_gene: TRBV7-2
abundance: -
j_gene: TRBJ2-7

CDR3nt: TGTGCCAGCAGTGTTAAACAGGGATCTAACACTGAAGCTTTCTTT
CDR3aa: CASSVKQGSNTEAFF
d_gene: -
v_gene: TRBV2
abundance: -
j_gene: TRBJ1-1

CDR3nt: TGTGCCAGCAGCACACAACAGGGCCCCCTCCACTTT
CDR3aa: CASSTQQGPLHF
d_gene: -
v_gene: TRBV5-6
abundance: -
j_gene: TRBJ1-6

CDR3nt: TGTGCCAGCAGCCAAGGGGACATCTATGGCTACACCTTC
CDR3aa: CASSQGDIYGYTF
d_gene: -
v_gene: TRBV4-2
abundance: -
j_gene: TRBJ1-2

CDR3nt: TGTGCCTGGTCAGGGTCTGGGGCCAACGTCCTGACTTTC
CDR3aa: CAWSGSGANVLTF
d_gene: -
v_gene: TRBV30
abundance: -
j_gene: TRBJ2-6

CDR3nt: TGCGCCAGCAGCTTGGGAGCGGGGGCTCAAGAGACCCAGTACTTC
CDR3aa: CASSLGAGAQETQYF
d_gene: TRBD2
v_gene: TRBV5-1
abundance: -
j_gene: TRBJ2-5

CDR3nt: TGTGCCAGCAGTTACTCGACAGTATACAATGAGCAGTTCTTC
CDR3aa: CASSYSTVYNEQFF
d_gene: -
v_gene: TRBV6-6
abundance: once
j_gene: TRBJ2-1

CDR3nt: TGCGCCAGCAGCTTGGAAGGGGGGGCTGAGCAGTTCTTC
CDR3aa: CASSLEGGAEQFF
d_gene: -
v_gene: TRBV5-1
abundance: -
j_gene: TRBJ2-1

CDR3nt: TGTGCCAGCTCGACAGGGACCTATGGCTACACCTTC
CDR3aa: CASSTGTYGYTF
d_gene: TRBD1
v_gene: TRBV25-1
abundance: -
j_gene: TRBJ1-2